This T cell receptor beta chain was sequenced for a study of radiotherapy plus CTLA-4 blockade in lung cancer. The overall study: About 17% of enrolled patients responded objectively, and 31% had disease control. Findings and limits, study-wide: The study found tumor-derived TCR clones expanded in blood after radiotherapy plus ipilimumab. Early clone dynamics of blood T cells, plus interferon-beta, reportedly predicted response best.

Those with chemo-refractory metastatic non-small-cell lung cancer were treated with focal radiation combined with CTLA-4 blockade using ipilimumab. In its sample, this clone was seen a few times. Its antigen is not identified. Method: immunoSEQ multiplex PCR; TCRdb's copy keeps in-frame clones and lacks some. The sample consists of approximately 76,000 clones, 78% of them appearing once. Germline V lookup: CDR1 MDHEN, CDR2 SYDVKM. The trim removed 8 bases at V and 3 bases at J, leaving 4 bases unmatched. This CDR3 has 13 amino acids. The sequencing here drew on peripheral blood, taken from a patient treated with radiotherapy plus ipilimumab. The V call is TRBV28, the J call TRBJ1-5, with TRBD1 identical over 7 bases. The source of this sequence is a human donor with non-small cell lung cancer who had a partial response to radiotherapy plus ipilimumab. Some clones in this sample may be carry-over from other donors' samples. CDR3 sequence reads: CASGGTANQPQHF. Here the CDR3 DNA reads TGTGCCAGCGGAGGGACAGCCAATCAGCCCCAGCATTTT. The whole variable domain, remainder taken from reference TRBV28 and TRBJ1-5, is DVKVTQSSRYLVKRTGEKVFLECVQDMDHENMFWYRQDPGLGLRLIYFSYDVKMKEKGDIPEGYSVSREKKERFSLILESASTNQTSMYLCASGGTANQPQHFGDGTRLSIL.